This T cell receptor (beta chain) is drawn from a study of Graves' ophthalmopathy and Graves' hyperthyroidism (dated by TCRdb to the late 2010s). Regarding the complete study: Peripheral blood was collected before any treatment was given, at the time of initial diagnosis. The study used TCR beta repertoire signatures to distinguish Graves' ophthalmopathy from Graves' hyperthyroidism and to predict progression to ophthalmopathy. In total, 135 blood samples were TCR-sequenced: fewer than 50 ophthalmopathy, around 75 hyperthyroidism and roughly 17 hyperthyroidism-to-ophthalmopathy patients. A discovery set of 100 patients (roughly 43 ophthalmopathy, 55 to 60 stable hyperthyroidism) was enrolled to explore V-J signatures distinguishing ophthalmopathy from hyperthyroidism. An independent validation cohort comprised 18 hyperthyroidism patients and some 16 patients who later progressed from hyperthyroidism to ophthalmopathy. T-cell repertoires of thyroid tissue and blood were compared in several hyperthyroidism patients. Following sampling, methimazole starting at 30 mg daily was administered to hyperthyroidism patients, and high-dose intravenous methylprednisolone was administered to ophthalmopathy patients.

TCR beta CDR3 regions were amplified from RNA transcripts for repertoire sequencing. A first-round RT-PCR used HTBI primers with the Qiagen OneStep RT-PCR kit, followed by a second-round multiplex PCR, size selection and purification. The libraries underwent paired-end sequencing with 100 bp reads on an Illumina HiSeq2000. Turning to the authors' computational methods: SOAPnuke was used to process the reads, removing any read that contained adapters or uncalled bases, had a mean Phred below 15, or lacked an exact match to the constant primer or identifier. High-quality paired reads were merged with COPE v1.2.5. Each unique nucleotide sequence was treated as a clonotype, and MiTCR v1.1 was used to align the clonotypes to the IMGT TRB V, D and J references. The analysis was limited to V-J combinations with a frequency above 0.0001, which together covered about 99% of repertoires. For each V-J combination, a TCR clonal expansion and chaos score was defined as F50 clonal expansion divided by the chaos observed in the TCRdist matrix. Features were reduced by Welch's t-statistics and random forest to 10 to 15 V-J combinations, which fed a naive Bayes classifier. The Morisita-Horn index was used to measure how similar the thyroid and blood repertoires were. TCRdb trimmed public reads at Q25 via fastp, called clones via MiXCR and kept in-frame beta chains. Each record represents a unique CDR3 protein, reported with the most common genes and DNA among its rows. TCRdb, rather than the study authors, made the V and J calls. Within this sample are tens of thousands of distinct CDR3 sequences, with more than 40% of them counted one time only. The ten largest clones capture approximately 4.8% of the sample.

Ophthalmopathy patients were characterized by moderately to severely active disease, a Clinical Activity Score of at least 3, a NOSPECS grade of at least 4, and a disease duration under 3 months. Patients with other autoimmune diseases, uncontrolled infections, pregnancy or lactation were excluded from the study. Clinical symptoms, serum thyroxine, TRAb, thyroid ultrasound and orbital computed tomography formed the basis of the diagnosis. Ficoll-Paque density gradient centrifugation was used to isolate PBMCs from around 10 ml of fresh peripheral blood. Trizol reagent was used to extract the total RNA, and its quality was then checked on an Agilent 2100 Bioanalyzer. Results the study describes overall, beyond this receptor: Most expanded thyroid clonotypes with frequency above 0.001 were also detected in blood, suggesting blood repertoires may reflect the thyroid immune response. Sample size was not predetermined statistically, and investigators were not blinded to group allocation. The 13-signature model separated ophthalmopathy from stable hyperthyroidism with over 85% sensitivity and about 84% specificity in cross-validation, and 80%/75% in the test set. In validation, the model predicted ophthalmopathy progression with more than 55% sensitivity and 72.22% specificity; about a dozen predicted patients were CT-confirmed with GO in a median of about 6.1 months.

A remark on this clonotype: Its target antigen remains unknown. One junction end disagrees with the germline gene, perhaps due to a read error.

The CDR3 contains 14 residues, cysteine and phenylalanine counted. Only the CDR3 portion is preserved as DNA: 42 bases, with reading frame beginning at the first base. CDR1 and CDR2, looked up from the germline V gene, are SGHRS and YFSETQ. The sequence was obtained from an adult woman with Graves' ophthalmopathy. The material sequenced was peripheral blood. The V gene is TRBV5-1 and the J gene is TRBJ2-7; 11 of the junction bases match TRBD1. The sequenced DNA: TGCGCCAGCAGCCCGGACAGGGGGCTATACAAGCAGTATTTC. Its protein product is CASSPDRGLYKQYF.